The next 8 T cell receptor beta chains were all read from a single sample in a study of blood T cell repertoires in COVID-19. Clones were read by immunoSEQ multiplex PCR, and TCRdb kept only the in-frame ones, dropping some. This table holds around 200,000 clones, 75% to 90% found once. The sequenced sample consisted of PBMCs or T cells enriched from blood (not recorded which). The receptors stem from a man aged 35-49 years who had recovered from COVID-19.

This chain's CDR3 is CASSRNRLLAGEEGTQYF. The CDR3 DNA reads as TGTGCCAGCAGCCGAAACCGCTTACTAGCGGGAGAAGAGGGTACGCAGTATTTT. The rearrangement links TRBV4-2 to TRBJ2-3, with 11 nucleotides matching TRBD2. Trimming cost V 4 bases and J 8 bases; bases outside gene matches: 17. The CDR3 is 18 residues long. The germline V gene encodes CDR1 LGHNA and CDR2 YNFKEQ.

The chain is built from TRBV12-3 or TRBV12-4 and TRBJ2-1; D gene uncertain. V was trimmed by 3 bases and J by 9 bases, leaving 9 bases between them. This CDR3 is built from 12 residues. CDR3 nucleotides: TGTGCCAGCAGTTTCCGGGTCCCTGAGCAGTTCTTC. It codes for CASSFRVPEQFF.

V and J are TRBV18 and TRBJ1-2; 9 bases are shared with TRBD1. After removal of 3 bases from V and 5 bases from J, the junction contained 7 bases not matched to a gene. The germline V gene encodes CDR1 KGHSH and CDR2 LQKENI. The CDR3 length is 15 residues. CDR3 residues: CASSPGQGSRYGYTF. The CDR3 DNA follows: TGTGCCAGCTCACCGGGACAGGGTAGTAGATATGGCTACACCTTC.

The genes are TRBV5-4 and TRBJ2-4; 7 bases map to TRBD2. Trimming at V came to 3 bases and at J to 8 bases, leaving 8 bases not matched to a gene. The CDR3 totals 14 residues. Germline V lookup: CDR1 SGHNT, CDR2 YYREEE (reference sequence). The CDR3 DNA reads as TGTGCCAGCAGCTCTGAGCGGGAAGGGGACATTCAGTACTTC. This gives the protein CASSSEREGDIQYF.

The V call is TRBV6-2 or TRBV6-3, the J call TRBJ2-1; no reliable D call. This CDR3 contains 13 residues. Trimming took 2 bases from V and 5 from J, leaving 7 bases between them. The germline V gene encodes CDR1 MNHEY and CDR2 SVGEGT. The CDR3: CASSYIFDNEQFF. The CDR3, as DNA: TGTGCCAGCAGTTACATATTCGACAATGAGCAGTTCTTC.

The CDR3 reads CASSTRDRGTGELFF. CDR3 sequence (DNA): TGTGCCAGTAGTACCCGGGACAGGGGCACCGGGGAGCTGTTTTTT. This chain uses TRBV19 with TRBJ2-2, with TRBD1 identical over 10 bases. The V gene end was trimmed by 4 bases and the J gene end by 4 bases; junction bases not matched to a gene: 3. The CDR3 is made up of 15 amino acids. The V gene's germline CDR1 is LNHDA and CDR2 SQIVND (reference sequence).

The CDR3 sequence is CASGSSYEQYF. CDR3 nucleotide sequence: TGTGCCAGCGGGAGCTCCTACGAGCAGTACTTC. V is TRBV27 and J is TRBJ2-7, with D possibly being TRBD2 (5 bases). This CDR3 region has 11 residues. V lost 8 bases to trimming and J lost 0 bases, with 5 bases between them. Per germline, CDR1 MNHEY and CDR2 SMNVEV (reference sequence).

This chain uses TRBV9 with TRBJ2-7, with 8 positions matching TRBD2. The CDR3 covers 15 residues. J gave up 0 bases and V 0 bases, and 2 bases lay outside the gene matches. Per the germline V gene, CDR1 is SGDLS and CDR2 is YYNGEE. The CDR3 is CASSVGGRSSYEQYF. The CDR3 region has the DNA TGTGCCAGCAGCGTAGGCGGGAGGAGCTCCTACGAGCAGTACTTC.